Given below is one T cell receptor (beta chain) in context. Its cognate antigen is unknown. This sample is drawn from a study of cytomegalovirus exposure and HLA in healthy donors. Study observations and caveats: Among the most significant clusters, several appeared linked to common viral pathogens in a later analysis. An analysis that came later showed most CMV-associated TCR beta chains appearing HLA-restricted. Previous analysis showed most TCR beta V segments were productive about 87% or about 30% of the time. The records held CMV serostatus as the only immune exposure information.

The CDR3 is 17 amino acids. Germline lookup yields CDR1 SGHAT and CDR2 FQNNGV. The V gene end was trimmed by 5 bases and the J gene end by 2 bases; junction bases not matched to a gene: 14. PCR was performed using 60 Vbeta and 13 Jbeta primers. Assay used: immunoSEQ multiplex PCR; TCRdb lists only in-frame clones, some missing. The sample table includes roughly 80,000 clones. Sequenced material: PBMCs. This clonotype was obtained from a woman between 25 and 40 years old in good health and CMV-seronegative. The chain combines TRBV11-2 with TRBJ1-1; 7 nucleotides agree with TRBD1. The CDR3 here is CASSRSQGGFSNTEAFF. CDR3 nucleotides: TGTGCCAGCAGCCGCAGCCAGGGGGGTTTCAGCAACACTGAAGCTTTCTTT.